A selection of T cell receptor beta chains follows, all from one sample in a study of blood T cell repertoires in COVID-19. Profiling relied on immunoSEQ multiplex PCR, and the TCRdb table lists in-frame clones only, not all of them. The sample lists 350,000 to 550,000 clones, approximately 90% occurring once. The sequenced material came from PBMCs or T cells enriched from blood (not recorded which). These TCRs come from a man aged 25-45 years who had recovered from COVID-19. The CDR3 runs from the conserved cysteine through the conserved F or W. A D gene is named only where the DNA matches it firmly.

cdr3_length,v_call,d_call,j_call,cdr3_aa,cdr3_nt
12,TRBV10-3,TRBD1,TRBJ2-4,CAISRDRDIQYF,TGTGCCATCAGTCGGGACAGGGACATTCAGTACTTC
14,TRBV3-1/TRBV3-2,.,TRBJ2-2,CAYRPHPRTGELFF,TGTGCCTACCGGCCGCACCCGAGGACCGGGGAGCTGTTTTTT
15,TRBV21-1,.,TRBJ2-1,CASSKGQGAYNEQFF,TGTGCCAGCAGCAAAGGACAGGGAGCCTACAATGAGCAGTTCTTC
18,TRBV7-8,.,TRBJ1-5,CASSLGRPGQKGNQPQHF,TGTGCCAGCAGCTTAGGGAGGCCGGGACAAAAGGGCAATCAGCCCCAGCATTTT
16,TRBV5-4,TRBD1,TRBJ1-6,CASSLHATGFGSPLHF,TGTGCCAGCAGCCTTCACGCGACAGGGTTCGGTTCACCCCTCCACTTT
15,TRBV3-1/TRBV3-2,TRBD1,TRBJ1-1,CASSNRQGRYTEAFF,TGTGCCAGCAGCAACAGACAGGGGAGGTACACTGAAGCTTTCTTT
15,TRBV3-1/TRBV3-2,.,TRBJ2-1,CASSQASGGNNEQFF,TGTGCCAGCAGCCAAGCCTCCGGAGGTAACAATGAGCAGTTCTTC
14,TRBV30,.,TRBJ1-1,CAWSSGNANTEAFF,TGTGCCTGGAGCTCAGGGAACGCGAACACTGAAGCTTTCTTT
17,TRBV27,TRBD1,TRBJ1-4,CASSLLSQGALREKLFF,TGTGCCAGCAGTTTATTGAGCCAGGGGGCGCTTCGGGAAAAACTGTTTTTT
15,TRBV5-3,.,TRBJ2-7,CARSLNRGVDYEQYF,TGTGCCAGAAGCTTGAATAGGGGTGTGGACTACGAGCAGTACTTC
13,TRBV12-3/TRBV12-4,.,TRBJ2-7,CASSFETGYEQYF,TGTGCCAGCAGTTTCGAGACTGGCTACGAGCAGTACTTC
11,TRBV29-1,.,TRBJ1-2,CSYRDPEGYTF,TGCAGCTACAGGGATCCAGAGGGCTACACCTTC